Below, one T cell receptor beta chain is given with its context. Its target is unknown. The donor cohort consisted entirely of Caucasian adults residing in Nashville, Tennessee. The CDR3 sequence is 13 residues long. Germline values: CDR1 SGHNT, CDR2 YYREEE (reference sequence). The germline V and J ends were trimmed by 3 bases and 3 bases, with 9 bases remaining between them. The data stem from a study of shared clonotypes between healthy human individuals. Produced via immunoSEQ multiplex PCR; TCRdb's table is partial and in-frame only. The sample shows a few million clones, just under 95% of them seen only once. Study-level results: Larger richness was generally estimated for naive than memory subsets.

The V call is TRBV5-4, the J call TRBJ2-5; weak D call: TRBD2 (6 bases). Sequenced input: naive CD4+ T cells from PBMCs. Documented subset: CD45RA+ positively selected. This TCR was recovered from a man aged 18 to 29 in good health. Some clones in this sample may be carry-over from other donors' samples. CDR3 amino acids: CASSYPGEETQYF. The CDR3 nucleotides read TGTGCCAGCAGCTACCCGGGGGAAGAGACCCAGTACTTC. Combining the CDR3 with reference TRBV5-4 and TRBJ2-5 gives the whole variable domain ETGVTQSPTHLIKTRGQQVTLRCSSQSGHNTVSWYQQALGQGPQFIFQYYREEENGRGNFPPRFSGLQFPNYSSELNVNALELDDSALYLCASSYPGEETQYFGPGTRLLVL.